This TCR beta chain was sequenced during a study of control samples from healthy donors and cancer patients. The protocol was immunoSEQ multiplex PCR, while the TCRdb copy is restricted to in-frame clones and leaves out a portion. The table for this sample gives some 190,000 clones. Trimming stripped 2 bases from V and 0 bases from J, with 8 bases between. Germline V lookup: CDR1 ENHRY, CDR2 SYGVKD. This CDR3 contains 15 residues. Sequencing was done on a sample of blood. The rearrangement uses TRBV10-3 and TRBJ1-5; TRBD1 might be the D (5 bases). The receptor's source is a woman under 40 in good health. Here the CDR3 reads CAISEGAASNQPQHF. DNA of the CDR3: TGTGCCATCAGTGAGGGGGCTGCTAGCAATCAGCCCCAGCATTTT.